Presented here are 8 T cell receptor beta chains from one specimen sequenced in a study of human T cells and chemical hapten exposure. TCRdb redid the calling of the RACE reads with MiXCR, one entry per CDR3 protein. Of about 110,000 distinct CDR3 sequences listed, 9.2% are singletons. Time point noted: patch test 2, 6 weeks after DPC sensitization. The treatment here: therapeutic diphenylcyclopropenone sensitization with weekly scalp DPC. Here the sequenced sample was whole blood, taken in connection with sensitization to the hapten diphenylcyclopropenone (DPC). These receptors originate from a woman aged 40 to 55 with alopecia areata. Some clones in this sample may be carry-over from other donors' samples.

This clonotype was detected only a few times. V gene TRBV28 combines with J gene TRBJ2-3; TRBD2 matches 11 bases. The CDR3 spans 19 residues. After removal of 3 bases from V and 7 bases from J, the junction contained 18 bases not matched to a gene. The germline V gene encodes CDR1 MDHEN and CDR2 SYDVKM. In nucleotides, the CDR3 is TGTGCCAGCAGTTTCGGCAAACTAACTAGCGGGAGATCTCACCATACGCAGTATTTT. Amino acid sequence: CASSFGKLTSGRSHHTQYF.

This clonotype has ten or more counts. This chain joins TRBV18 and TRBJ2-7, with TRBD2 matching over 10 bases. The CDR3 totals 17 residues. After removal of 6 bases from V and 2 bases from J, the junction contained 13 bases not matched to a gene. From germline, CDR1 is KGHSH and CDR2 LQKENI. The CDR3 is CASSDIWRSGGTYEQYF. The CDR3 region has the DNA TGTGCCAGCTCCGATATATGGCGTAGCGGGGGGACCTACGAGCAGTACTTC.

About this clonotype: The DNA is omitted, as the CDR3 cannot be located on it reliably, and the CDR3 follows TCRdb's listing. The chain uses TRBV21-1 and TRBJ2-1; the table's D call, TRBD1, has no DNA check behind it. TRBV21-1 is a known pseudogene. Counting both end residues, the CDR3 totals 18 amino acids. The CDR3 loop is CASSKGWVARGIVNEQFF.

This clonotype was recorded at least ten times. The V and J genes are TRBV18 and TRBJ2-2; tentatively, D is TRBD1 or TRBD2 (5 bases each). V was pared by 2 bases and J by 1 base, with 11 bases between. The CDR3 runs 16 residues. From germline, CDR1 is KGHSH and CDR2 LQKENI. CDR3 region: CASSPAGARNTGELFF. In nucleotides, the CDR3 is TGTGCCAGCTCACCAGCCGGGGCCAGGAACACCGGGGAGCTGTTTTTT.

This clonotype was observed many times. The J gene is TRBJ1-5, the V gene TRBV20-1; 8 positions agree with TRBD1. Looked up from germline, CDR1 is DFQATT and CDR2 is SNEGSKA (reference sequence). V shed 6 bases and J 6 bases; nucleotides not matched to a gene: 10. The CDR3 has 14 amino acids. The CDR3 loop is CSAEKTGAPQPQHF. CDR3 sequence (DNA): TGCAGTGCGGAGAAGACAGGGGCCCCTCAGCCCCAGCATTTT.

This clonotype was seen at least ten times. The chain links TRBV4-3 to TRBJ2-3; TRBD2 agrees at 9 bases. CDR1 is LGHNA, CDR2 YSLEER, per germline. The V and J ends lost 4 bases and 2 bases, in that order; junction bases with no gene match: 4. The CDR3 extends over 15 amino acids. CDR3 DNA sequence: TGCGCCAGCAGCCGCGGGGGGGCCCTCACAGATACGCAGTATTTT. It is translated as CASSRGGALTDTQYF.

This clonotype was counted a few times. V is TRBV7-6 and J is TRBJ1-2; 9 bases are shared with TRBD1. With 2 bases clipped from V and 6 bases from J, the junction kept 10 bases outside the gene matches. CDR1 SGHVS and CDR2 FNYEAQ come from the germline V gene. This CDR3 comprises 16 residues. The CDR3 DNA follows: TGTGCCAGCAGCTTAACGGGACAGGGCGGATCGGATGGCTACACCTTC. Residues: CASSLTGQGGSDGYTF.

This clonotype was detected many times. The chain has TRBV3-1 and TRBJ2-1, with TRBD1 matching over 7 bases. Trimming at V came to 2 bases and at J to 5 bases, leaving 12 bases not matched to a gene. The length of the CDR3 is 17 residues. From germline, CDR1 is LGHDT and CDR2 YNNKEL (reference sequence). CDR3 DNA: TGTGCCAGCAGCCAAACGAAGGGACAGAAAGAGAACAATGAGCAGTTCTTC. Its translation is CASSQTKGQKENNEQFF.